A selection of T cell receptor beta chains follows, all from one sample in a study of blood T cells in healthy people across ages. TCRdb independently ran MiXCR on the 5' RACE reads; one entry per CDR3 protein. The repertoire has some 700,000 distinct CDR3 sequences, about a fifth of them found once; the top ten carry around 22%. Source material: blood. The receptor source for this set is a man between 65 and 85 years old in good health. Both conserved end residues are trimmed from each CDR3.

v_gene,CDR3aa
TRBV5-1,ASSLETSLTEKLF
TRBV12-3/TRBV12-4,ASSFEGLAVRETQY
TRBV7-6,ASSLEVQGASSNEKLF
TRBV7-2,ASSLARGRWEKLF
TRBV7-9,ASSLSHLAGSTDTQY
TRBV10-3,AIQGTGYEQY
TRBV6-5,ASRLAGGSDEQY
TRBV5-1,ASSFRTEGYGYT
TRBV7-6,ASSSGTTDQETQY
TRBV10-3,AIGPSNTEAF
TRBV20-1,SARGGGRSTDTQY
TRBV2,ASSEVTFYEQY
TRBV20-1,SAALSDTQY
TRBV20-1,SARTGQGTETQY
TRBV6-6,ASSLTSGSGETQY
TRBV6-6,ASSYGTSGWDTRY
TRBV10-3,AISEPTGTGFGKLF
TRBV10-3,AISQDLLEAF
TRBV6-6,ASRPRGYNEQF
TRBV9,ASSVEDRVETQY
TRBV29-1,SVGDNANYGYT
TRBV29-1,SVETGRGGNEQF
TRBV5-1,ASSSQTGDYNEQF
TRBV25-1,ATGDFDIQY
TRBV5-6,ASSVMTGIYPLNTEAF
TRBV30,AWGRRLGYT
TRBV29-1,SVEDPSGGHNEQF
TRBV7-9,ASTPEPIYEQY
TRBV12-3/TRBV12-4,ASRQTGGADQPQH
TRBV20-1,SAKVPKVEEKLF
TRBV7-7,ASSLVGREFTGRETQY
TRBV20-1,SAWGLAFTDTQY
TRBV20-1,SARDSLAETSTDTQY
TRBV18,ASSPTSESVHEQF
TRBV20-1,SARSGQLYNEQF
TRBV6-5,ASSRELAGKYEQY
TRBV7-9,ASSPPGPGNTEAF
TRBV10-3,AITPVSHQSKAF
TRBV20-1,SARVLVGTQIDEQF
TRBV11-2,ASSTDRVETQY
TRBV29-1,SVRRLSQETQY
TRBV3-1,ASSQENRATYEQY
TRBV19,ASQAGTASNQPQH
TRBV20-1,SARATGAGTQY
TRBV6-2/TRBV6-3,ASSYSTSGATRY
TRBV28,ASTTLPWRTEAF
TRBV29-1,SVEGGTVGYGYT
TRBV20-1,SASGTANTGELF
TRBV10-3,AISVGGGATDTQY
TRBV18,ASSPPGSGSPLH
TRBV19,ASSLPGGAHTEAF
TRBV20-1,SAIFYAGTSGGATDTQY